This TCR beta chain comes out of a study of identical twins. Study-wide findings and caveats: In zero-insertion analyses, partial confounding could arise from invariant MAIT and iNKT cells. The study found excess low generation probability among twin-shared out-of-frame alpha sequences. Clonotypes of the beta chain that were abundant in cord blood carried fewer insertions (memory repertoires showed none). Recombination models fit unrelated individuals' TCR alpha sharing but underestimated twins'.

TCRdb recomputed calls from the 5' RACE reads with MiXCR, one row per CDR3 protein. The sample carries about 690,000 distinct CDR3 sequences, 5.5% to 7.5% recorded once. In this sample, this clonotype turned up a few times. The antigen is not known. Germline lookup yields CDR1 MNHEY and CDR2 SMNVEV (reference sequence). J gave up 4 bases and V 0 bases, and 6 bases lay outside the gene matches. The CDR3 is made up of 16 amino acids. This TCR was sampled from a man aged 18 to 30 in good health. The sample consisted of naive T cells sorted from blood. The chain combines TRBV27 with TRBJ2-7; 10 nucleotides line up with TRBD2. The CDR3: CASSLSGLAALYEQYV. The CDR3 nucleotides read TGTGCCAGCAGTTTATCAGGACTAGCGGCCTTATACGAGCAGTACGTC.